This record looks at one T cell receptor (beta chain) sequence and its context. This CDR3 contains 13 residues. Germline CDR1 is MNHEY and CDR2 is SMNVEV (reference sequence). V gave up 3 bases and J gave up 3 bases, with 8 bases separating them. Libraries were prepared by immunoSEQ multiplex PCR; TCRdb keeps only in-frame clonotypes and omits some of them. Of about 79,000 clones listed, more than 85% are singletons. This sample is part of a study of control samples from healthy donors and cancer patients. This clonotype was sampled from a woman aged 40 to 50 with lung cancer. The sequenced sample was PBMCs. This sequence joins TRBV27 and TRBJ1-2; D call uncertain. DNA of the CDR3: TGTGCCAGCAGTTTCGGAGGTCACTATGGCTACACCTTC. Its protein is CASSFGGHYGYTF.